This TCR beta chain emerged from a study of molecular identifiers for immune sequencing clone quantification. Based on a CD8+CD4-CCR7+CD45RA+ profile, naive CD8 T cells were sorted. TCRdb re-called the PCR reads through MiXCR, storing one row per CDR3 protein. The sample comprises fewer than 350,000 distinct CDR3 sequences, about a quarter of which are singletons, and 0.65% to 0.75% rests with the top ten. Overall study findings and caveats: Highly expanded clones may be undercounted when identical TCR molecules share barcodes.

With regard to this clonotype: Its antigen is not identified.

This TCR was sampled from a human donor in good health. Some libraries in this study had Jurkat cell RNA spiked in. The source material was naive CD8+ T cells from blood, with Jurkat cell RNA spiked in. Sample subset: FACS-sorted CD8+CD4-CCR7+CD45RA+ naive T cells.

Here the CDR3 reads CASSQMGLAGGPGPGANVLTF. The CDR3 bases are TGCGCCAGCAGCCAGATGGGACTAGCGGGGGGGCCGGGTCCCGGGGCCAACGTCCTGACTTTC. The chain is built from TRBV4-3 and TRBJ2-6; 16 bases are shared with TRBD2. The length of the CDR3 is 21 residues. V lost 3 bases to trimming and J lost 4 bases; unmatched junction nucleotides: 12. Germline loops: CDR1 LGHNA, CDR2 YSLEER.